This TCR beta chain appears in the sequencing data of a study of neurological immune-mediated disorders. Time point meaning: longitudinal time-point 1 (baseline). Unsorted libraries used 2 million PBMCs kept at -80 degrees C. Germline lookup yields CDR1 KGHSH and CDR2 LQKENI. The CDR3 is made up of 16 amino acids. V shed 6 bases and J 3 bases; nucleotides not matched to a gene: 13. Many counts were recorded for this clonotype. The making of cDNA relied on 5'RACE with 10-nucleotide random UMIs. TCRdb reprocessed the 5' RACE reads with MiXCR, giving one entry per CDR3 protein. The sample lists tens of thousands of distinct CDR3 sequences; approximately 15% were seen once.

The sample comprised PBMCs. The chain carries TRBV18 and TRBJ2-7, with TRBD2 identical over 8 bases. This sequence originates from a female donor with HTLV-1-associated myelopathy (HAM/TSP). The CDR3 sequence: CASSAAEAGAFYEQYF. In DNA form, the CDR3 reads TGTGCCAGCTCTGCGGCCGAAGCGGGGGCCTTCTACGAGCAGTACTTC. The entire variable domain, with the rest obtained from reference TRBV18 and TRBJ2-7, is as follows: NAGVMQNPRHLVRRRGQEARLRCSPMKGHSHVYWYRQLPEEGLKFMVYLQKENIIDESGMPKERFSAEFPKEGPSILRIQQVVRGDSAAYFCASSAAEAGAFYEQYFGPGTRLTVT.